This TCR beta chain is from a study of cytomegalovirus exposure and HLA in healthy donors. PCR amplification relied on 60 Vbeta primers (plus 13 Jbeta primers). Clones were sequenced by immunoSEQ multiplex PCR, and TCRdb holds only the in-frame ones, with some missing. The table includes 100,000 to 140,000 clones, approximately 81% detected once. This clonotype originated in a man aged 25 to 45 in good health and CMV-seronegative. The sample consisted of PBMCs.

The CDR3 loop reads CSAVTGGNTEAFF. CDR3 DNA sequence: TGCAGCGCCGTGACAGGGGGCAACACTGAAGCTTTCTTT. The chain has TRBV29-1 and TRBJ1-1; TRBD1 agrees at 10 bases. The germline V gene encodes CDR1 SQVTM and CDR2 ANQGSEA. Trimming cost V 7 bases and J 2 bases; bases outside gene matches: 4. The CDR3 length is 13 residues.